Below are 21 T cell receptor beta chains sequenced from a single sample in a study of T cells in Graves' hyperthyroidism and ophthalmopathy. Amplification of TCR beta CDR3 regions was performed using RNA transcripts as template. An initial round of RT-PCR targeting the TCR CDR3 relied on the HTBI primer set. TCRdb analysed the multiplex PCR reads with MiXCR anew, one entry per CDR3 protein. Of approximately 630,000 distinct CDR3 sequences listed, about 17% are singletons. The sequencing input was blood. The receptors come from a woman aged 30 to 39 with Graves' hyperthyroidism.

This chain links TRBV28 with TRBJ2-2; perhaps TRBD2 as D (6 bases). The CDR3 totals 16 residues. The V end was cut by 4 bases, the J end by 1 base, with 13 bases between. Germline loops: CDR1 MDHEN, CDR2 SYDVKM. CDR3 sequence (DNA): TGTGCCAGCAGTTCTTGGAGGGGCAAGAACACCGGGGAGCTGTTTTTT. Its protein product is CASSSWRGKNTGELFF.

This clonotype was counted ten times or more. This sequence joins TRBV28 and TRBJ2-5, with 8 nucleotides matching TRBD1. Trimming at V came to 3 bases and at J to 4 bases, leaving 10 bases not matched to a gene. Germline V CDR1 and CDR2: MDHEN, SYDVKM. This CDR3 region has 16 residues. CDR3 loop: CASSFLTGDAPETQYF. Here the CDR3 DNA reads TGTGCCAGCAGTTTTTTGACAGGGGATGCCCCAGAGACCCAGTACTTC. The full variable domain, with the rest looked up from reference TRBV28 and TRBJ2-5, is DVKVTQSSRYLVKRTGEKVFLECVQDMDHENMFWYRQDPGLGLRLIYFSYDVKMKEKGDIPEGYSVSREKKERFSLILESASTNQTSMYLCASSFLTGDAPETQYFGPGTRLLVL.

This chain links TRBV19 with TRBJ2-3, with D unclear. The CDR3 is 13 amino acids. Trimming shortened V by 5 bases and J by 3 bases, and 9 bases separated the two germline ends. Germline V lookup: CDR1 LNHDA, CDR2 SQIVND (reference sequence). The CDR3 nucleotides are TGTGCCAGTAGTGAACAAACTACAGATACGCAGTATTTT. Translating gives CASSEQTTDTQYF. The entire variable domain, with the rest obtained from reference TRBV19 and TRBJ2-3, is as follows: DGGITQSPKYLFRKEGQNVTLSCEQNLNHDAMYWYRQDPGQGLRLIYYSQIVNDFQKGDIAEGYSVSREKKESFPLTVTSAQKNPTAFYLCASSEQTTDTQYFGPGTRLTVL.

This clonotype was detected only a few times. J is TRBJ2-7 and V is TRBV3-1; possible D gene TRBD2, 5 bases. Trimming cost V 5 bases and J 3 bases, with 11 bases left between them. Per the germline V gene, CDR1 is LGHDT and CDR2 is YNNKEL (reference sequence). The CDR3 sequence is 13 residues long. The CDR3 loop is CASSSGIHYEQYF. As DNA, the CDR3 is TGTGCCAGCAGCTCCGGGATACACTACGAGCAGTACTTC.

In this sample, this clonotype turned up many times. The V and J genes are TRBV7-2 and TRBJ2-1, with D uncertain. Trimming cost V 3 bases and J 0 bases, with 12 bases left between them. The CDR3 consists of 16 residues. The germline V gene encodes CDR1 SGHTA and CDR2 FQGNSA. CDR3 amino acids: CASSLNTRSSYNEQFF. In DNA, the CDR3 is TGTGCCAGCAGCTTGAATACTCGAAGCTCCTACAATGAGCAGTTCTTC. Looking up the rest from reference TRBV7-2 and TRBJ2-1 gives the full variable domain: GAGVSQSPSNKVTEKGKDVELRCDPISGHTALYWYRQSLGQGLEFLIYFQGNSAPDKSGLPSDRFSAERTGGSVSTLTIQRTQQEDSAVYLCASSLNTRSSYNEQFFGPGTRLTVL.

The table lists this clonotype with many counts. The genes are TRBV24-1 and TRBJ1-2; 7 bases agree with TRBD1. Germline assignment: CDR1 KGHDR and CDR2 SFDVKD. This CDR3 contains 16 residues. V lost 4 bases and J lost 6; bases outside the gene matches: 13. CDR3 nucleotides: TGTGCCACCAGTGACAACTCCCCGGGACAGATCGATGGCTACACCTTC. It encodes CATSDNSPGQIDGYTF.

This clonotype was recorded at least ten times. V is TRBV3-1 and J is TRBJ1-2, with D possibly TRBD1 on 5 matching bases. Germline CDR1 and CDR2: LGHDT and YNNKEL (reference sequence). Trimming shortened V by 0 bases and J by 11 bases, and 13 bases separated the two germline ends. There are 13 residues in the CDR3. CDR3 coding DNA: TGTGCCAGCAGCCAAGAGGGGGTCCAGGGATACACCTTC. This sequence encodes CASSQEGVQGYTF.

This clonotype was seen ten or more times. The chain couples TRBV5-6 to TRBJ2-5; D perhaps matches TRBD1 (7 bases). Germline V gene data show CDR1 as SGHDT and CDR2 as YYEEEE. The CDR3 is 14 residues long. V was trimmed by 4 bases and J by 4 bases, leaving 14 bases between them. CDR3 DNA: TGTGCCAGCAGCAAGGCGGGACAGCTAGAGACCCAGTACTTC. Translated, it gives CASSKAGQLETQYF.

This clonotype was counted many times. CDR3 nucleotide sequence: TGTGCCAGCATCGTGGGGGGAACCTACGAGCAGTACTTC. Translating it yields CASIVGGTYEQYF. The chain has TRBV28 and TRBJ2-7; maybe TRBD2 (6 bases). Per germline, CDR1 MDHEN and CDR2 SYDVKM. V was pared by 7 bases and J by 2 bases, with 12 bases between. This CDR3 comprises 13 residues.

This clonotype has a count of ten or more. The chain has TRBV28 and TRBJ2-1; 8 bases map to TRBD1. The V gene end was trimmed by 5 bases and the J gene end by 4 bases; junction bases not matched to a gene: 10. Germline CDR1 reads MDHEN; CDR2 reads SYDVKM. The CDR3 is 16 amino acids. The CDR3 DNA sequence: TGTGCCAGCAGTCTGACCCAGACAGGGGCTTACAATGAGCAGTTCTTC. This codes for CASSLTQTGAYNEQFF.

This clonotype occurred once. V is TRBV4-2 and J is TRBJ2-5; 11 bases fit TRBD2. In germline, CDR1 is LGHNA, CDR2 YNFKEQ. V trimming: 0 bases; J trimming: 7 bases; junction bases outside the gene matches: 4. The CDR3 spans 15 residues. CDR3 loop: CASSQDVAGGVTQYF. The DNA of the CDR3 is TGTGCCAGCAGCCAAGATGTAGCGGGAGGGGTGACCCAGTACTTC.

The chain couples TRBV4-1 to TRBJ1-1; D possibly corresponds to TRBD1 (6 bases). This CDR3 contains 13 residues. Germline V gene lookup returns CDR1 MGHRA and CDR2 YSYEKL. V dropped 8 bases and J dropped 5 bases, with 15 bases sitting between them. CDR3 protein: CASGRGASTEAFF. CDR3 nucleotide sequence: TGCGCCAGCGGGCGGGGGGCTTCGACTGAAGCTTTCTTT.

The table lists this clonotype with many counts. The chain has TRBV20-1 and TRBJ2-7; D is undetermined. The germline V gene has CDR1 DFQATT and CDR2 SNEGSKA (reference sequence). The CDR3 is made up of 15 amino acids. V lost 6 bases, J lost 1 base, and 19 bases lay in between. CDR3 loop: CSALLQPGPSYEQYF. As DNA, the CDR3 is TGCAGTGCCCTACTTCAACCCGGGCCATCCTACGAGCAGTACTTC.

This sequence joins TRBV12-3 or TRBV12-4 and TRBJ2-1; the D gene is possibly TRBD2 (6 bases). This CDR3 region has 13 residues. V lost 2 bases and J lost 15, with 17 bases in between. The CDR3 loop is CASSLRQGLGGFF. In DNA form, the CDR3 reads TGTGCCAGCAGTTTACGCCAGGGTTTGGGGGGGTTCTTC.

The sample holds many counts of this clonotype. CDR3 coding DNA: TGTGCCAGCAGTTTACCCCCTACTACTAGCGGGAGGGCCCGGACAGATACGCAGTATTTT. This encodes CASSLPPTTSGRARTDTQYF. This chain links TRBV28 with TRBJ2-3, with 13 bases lining up with TRBD2. Germline values: CDR1 MDHEN, CDR2 SYDVKM. This CDR3 is 20 amino acids long. The J segment lost 3 bases and the V segment lost 2 bases, leaving 14 bases of the junction unmatched.

Ten or more counts support this clonotype. The chain recombines TRBV11-2 with TRBJ2-1; D is perhaps TRBD2 (5 bases). The V end was cut by 4 bases, the J end by 14 bases, with 18 bases between. This CDR3 spans 13 amino acids. CDR1 is SGHAT, CDR2 FQNNGV, per germline. CDR3 bases: TGTGCCAGCAGCTACCACGAGGGCGACAAAGAGTTCTTC. This gives the protein CASSYHEGDKEFF. Filled out from reference TRBV11-2 and TRBJ2-1, the complete variable domain reads EAGVAQSPRYKIIEKRQSVAFWCNPISGHATLYWYQQILGQGPKLLIQFQNNGVVDDSQLPKDRFSAERLKGVDSTLKIQPAKLEDSAVYLCASSYHEGDKEFFGPGTRLTVL.

This clonotype was counted only a few times. The V gene is TRBV30, the J gene TRBJ2-2; the D is unclear. Trimming pared 0 bases from V and 1 base from J, leaving 3 bases between. CDR3 size: 13 residues. Germline V gene data show CDR1 as GTSNPN and CDR2 as SVGIG (reference sequence). The CDR3 DNA reads as TGTGCCTGGAGTGTAAGGAACACCGGGGAGCTGTTTTTT. Its protein product is CAWSVRNTGELFF.

The chain is built from TRBV11-2 and TRBJ1-5; D unclear. The CDR3 loop spans 13 amino acids. The V and J ends lost 4 bases and 7 bases respectively, with 11 bases between them. The germline gives CDR1 SGHAT, CDR2 FQNNGV. CDR3 region: CASSSSPAQPQHF. In nucleotides, the CDR3 is TGTGCCAGCAGCTCCAGTCCGGCCCAGCCCCAGCATTTT.

This clonotype has a count of ten or more. The chain is built from TRBV27 and TRBJ2-7; TRBD2 agrees at 7 bases. This CDR3 is 15 amino acids long. With V trimmed by 0 bases and J by 2 bases, 4 bases remained unmatched. The germline gives CDR1 MNHEY, CDR2 SMNVEV (reference sequence). The CDR3 nucleotides read TGTGCCAGCAGTTTATCCCCACTAGCGACCTACGAGCAGTACTTC. Translation gives CASSLSPLATYEQYF.

This clonotype was observed many times. The V gene is TRBV27, the J gene TRBJ2-1; 10 positions agree with TRBD2. Trimming at V came to 7 bases and at J to 8 bases, leaving 14 bases not matched to a gene. This CDR3 is built from 16 residues. CDR1 is MNHEY and CDR2 is SMNVEV in the germline V gene (reference sequence). The CDR3 bases are TGTGCCAGCAAACTAGAAGCGGGAGGGGTGATGGATGAGCAGTTCTTC. Protein product: CASKLEAGGVMDEQFF.

In this sample, this clonotype turned up many times. The chain recombines TRBV2 with TRBJ1-2; tentatively, D is TRBD1 (6 bases). In germline, CDR1 is SNHLY, CDR2 FYNNEI. V lost 8 bases and J 5 bases, leaving 18 bases between the germline ends. This CDR3 is 14 amino acids long. The CDR3 region is CASYRDTLDYGYTF. The CDR3 bases are TGTGCCAGCTACCGGGACACTCTGGATTATGGCTACACCTTC.